A selection of T cell receptor beta chains follows, all from one sample in a study of cytotoxic CD8 clonotypes in ibrutinib-treated CLL. The table came from immunoSEQ multiplex PCR; TCRdb's copy has only in-frame clones and leaves some out. The table includes about 92,000 clones, 75% to 80% detected once. Sequencing used PBMCs, obtained after 24 months of ibrutinib treatment. Receptor source: a human donor with chronic lymphocytic leukemia. CDR3s include the opening cysteine and the closing phenylalanine or tryptophan. A D gene is named only where the DNA matches it firmly.

J,D,V,CDR3,DNA
TRBJ1-2,-,TRBV9,CASSPGGGGGYGYTF,TGTGCCAGCAGCCCCGGGGGTGGGGGCGGGTATGGCTACACCTTC
TRBJ1-5,-,TRBV2,CASSESVGDGNQPQHF,TGTGCCAGCAGTGAATCGGTGGGGGACGGCAATCAGCCCCAGCATTTT
TRBJ2-5,-,TRBV5-4,CASGPEAQTQYF,TGTGCCAGCGGACCGGAGGCACAGACCCAGTACTTC
TRBJ1-4,TRBD1,TRBV5-1,CASSLAAGGRSGGTNEKLFF,TGCGCCAGCAGCTTGGCGGCAGGGGGAAGATCGGGCGGGACTAATGAAAAACTGTTTTTT
TRBJ1-5,TRBD1,TRBV28,CASSLSRTGGYQPQHF,TGTGCCAGCAGTTTATCGAGGACAGGGGGTTATCAGCCCCAGCATTTT
TRBJ2-2,TRBD2,TRBV5-4,CASSWRGTRMIGELFF,TGTGCCAGCAGCTGGCGAGGGACTAGAATGATCGGGGAGCTGTTTTTT
TRBJ2-7,-,TRBV25-1,CAIARAGGYEQYF,TGTGCCATAGCGAGGGCAGGGGGGTACGAGCAGTACTTC
TRBJ2-1,TRBD2,TRBV7-3,CASSQAGEGGRRNEQFF,TGTGCCAGCAGCCAGGCGGGAGAAGGAGGACGAAGGAATGAGCAGTTCTTC
TRBJ1-1,-,TRBV10-3,CAISPPGLTEAFF,TGTGCCATCAGCCCCCCGGGTCTCACTGAAGCTTTCTTT
TRBJ1-1,-,TRBV5-1,CASSLGGQADTEAFF,TGCGCCAGCAGCTTGGGTGGCCAAGCAGACACTGAAGCTTTCTTT
TRBJ1-5,-,TRBV7-2,CASSLVSGRQPQHF,TGTGCCAGCAGCTTAGTTTCCGGTCGACAGCCCCAGCATTTT